The 8 T cell receptor beta chains given below trace back to one sample, sequenced in a study of T cell changes during pregnancy in multiple sclerosis (dated by TCRdb to about 2019). Library preparation was by the immunoSEQ multiplex PCR assay. Held by TCRdb, this immuneACCESS table contains in-frame sequences only and omits some clones. Under half of the omission traces to an unresolved V gene where checked; the cause of the rest is unknown. For this sample the table gives under 55,000 clones, of which about 90% were detected only once. 1.9% of the sample lies in the top ten. This specimen consisted of peripheral blood, obtained in the first trimester of pregnancy. The source of these receptors is a female donor with multiple sclerosis, enrolled in a pregnancy study.

The chain has TRBV2 and TRBJ1-1; D ambiguous. Germline-derived CDR1 and CDR2 are SNHLY and FYNNEI. This CDR3 contains 12 residues. V dropped 5 bases and J dropped 6 bases, with 10 bases sitting between them. The CDR3 loop reads CASSTYDPEAFF. DNA of the CDR3: TGTGCCAGCAGTACTTACGATCCTGAAGCTTTCTTT.

V gene TRBV5-1 combines with J gene TRBJ2-5; no definite D call. Between the trimmed V and J ends, which lost 0 bases and 5 bases, there was a span of 14 bases. The CDR3 consists of 15 residues. Germline CDR1 and CDR2: SGHRS and YFSETQ. The chain's CDR3 is CASSLDLSGGETQYF. The DNA of the CDR3 is TGCGCCAGCAGCTTGGATCTTTCAGGTGGCGAGACCCAGTACTTC.

This chain connects TRBV7-8 to TRBJ1-2; maybe TRBD1 (5 bases). CDR3 size: 15 residues. Germline V gives CDR1 SGHVS, CDR2 FQNEAQ. Trimming took off 5 bases at V and 4 bases at J, with 17 bases between the two ends. CDR3 sequence: CASSATEQATYGYTF. CDR3 coding DNA: TGTGCCAGCAGCGCAACTGAACAGGCCACCTATGGCTACACCTTC.

The chain combines TRBV5-1 with TRBJ1-1, with 8 bases lining up with TRBD1. The CDR3 spans 14 residues. Germline V gene lookup returns CDR1 SGHRS and CDR2 YFSETQ. V lost 0 bases and J lost 11; bases outside the gene matches: 9. The CDR3 spells CASSLALRQGRAFF. In DNA form, the CDR3 reads TGCGCCAGCAGCTTGGCCCTTCGACAGGGGCGGGCTTTCTTT. Using reference TRBV5-1 and TRBJ1-1 for the parts outside the CDR3, the full variable domain is KAGVTQTPRYLIKTRGQQVTLSCSPISGHRSVSWYQQTPGQGLQFLFEYFSETQRNKGNFPGRFSGRQFSNSRSEMNVSTLELGDSALYLCASSLALRQGRAFFGQGTRLTVV.

This clone was recorded at least ten times. The V and J genes are TRBV9 and TRBJ1-2; 8 bases are a match to TRBD1. With V trimmed by 4 bases and J by 5 bases, 7 bases remained unmatched. This CDR3 is built from 14 residues. Germline loops: CDR1 SGDLS, CDR2 YYNGEE. The CDR3 DNA is TGTGCCAGCAGCCCTACAGGGGGGGTATATGGCTACACCTTC. As protein: CASSPTGGVYGYTF.

The CDR3 sequence: CASSLGPGNYGYTF. CDR3 DNA sequence: TGTGCCAGCAGCTTAGGCCCAGGAAACTATGGCTACACCTTC. V and J are TRBV11-2 and TRBJ1-2; no reliable D call. Germline CDR1 SGHAT, CDR2 FQNNGV. V was cut by 1 base and J by 2 bases, with 8 bases left in between. The CDR3 spans 14 residues.

A few counts support this clone. Because it lacks the conserved phenylalanine or tryptophan at the end, this CDR3 is likely a read error. The limits of the CDR3 on the DNA are not certain, so only TCRdb's listed CDR3 is given. The genes are TRBV15 and TRBJ1-2; TRBD1, the D gene given by the table, was not confirmed from the DNA. The CDR3 adds up to 16 amino acids, both ends counted. Germline CDR1 LNHNV, CDR2 YYDKDF (reference sequence). The CDR3 reads CATSRDLGTGWSLSSS.

The rearrangement links TRBV4-3 to TRBJ2-7; 8 bases map to TRBD1. Germline lookup yields CDR1 LGHNA and CDR2 YSLEER. The CDR3 contains 13 residues. V shed 4 bases, J shed 5 bases, and the junction held 4 bases outside the gene matches. The DNA of the CDR3 is TGCGCCAGCAGCCGGACAGGGATCCACGAGCAGTACTTC. Amino acids: CASSRTGIHEQYF.